This entry describes one T cell receptor beta chain. One end of the junction does not line up with germline, which may come from a read error. These data belong to a study of tumor and adjacent non-tumor tissue in lung cancer. RNA was extracted from bulk tissue without any cell sorting. This non-tumor lung sample came from over 3 cm beyond the tumor edge. TCRbeta libraries were built with three rounds of nested PCR, modified from ARM-PCR. TCRdb re-derived calls from the multiplex PCR reads in MiXCR, one entry per CDR3 protein. The sample holds roughly 75,000 distinct CDR3 sequences, roughly 70% seen once. The CDR3 consists of 15 residues. Germline CDR1 is SGHAT and CDR2 is FQNNGV.

The V call is TRBV11-2, the J call TRBJ2-7, with 10 bases that match TRBD1. Sequenced material: distant non-tumor lung tissue. The receptor's source is a woman between 50 and 59 years old with non-small cell lung cancer. The CDR3 is CASRFGTGAAYEQYF. The CDR3 region has the DNA TGTGCCAGCCGCTTCGGGACAGGGGCTGCCTACGAGCAGTACTTC.